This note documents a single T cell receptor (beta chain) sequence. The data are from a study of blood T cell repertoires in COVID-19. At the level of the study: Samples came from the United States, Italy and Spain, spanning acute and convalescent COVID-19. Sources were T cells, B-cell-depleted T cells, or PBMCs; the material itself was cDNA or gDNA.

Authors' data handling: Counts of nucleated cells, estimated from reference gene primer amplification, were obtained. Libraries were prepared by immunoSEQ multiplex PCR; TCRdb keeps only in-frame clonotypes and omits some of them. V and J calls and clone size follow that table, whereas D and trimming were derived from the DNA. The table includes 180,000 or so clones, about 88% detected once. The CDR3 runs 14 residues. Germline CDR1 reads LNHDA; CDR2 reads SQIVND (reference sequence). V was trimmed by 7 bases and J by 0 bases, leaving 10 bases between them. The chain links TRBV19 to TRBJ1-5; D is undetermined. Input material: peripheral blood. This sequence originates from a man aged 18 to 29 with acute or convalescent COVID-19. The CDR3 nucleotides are TGTGCCAGTAACCTAGGAGGTAGCAATCAGCCCCAGCATTTT. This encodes CASNLGGSNQPQHF.